Listed below are T cell receptor beta chains from one sample, sequenced in a study of cytomegalovirus exposure and HLA in healthy donors. The repertoire was sequenced with immunoSEQ multiplex PCR; TCRdb's copy has only in-frame clones and lacks some. Of about 130,000 clones in the sample, about 80% are singletons; the top ten hold just under 30%. The specimen sequenced was PBMCs. The origin of the receptors is a young man in good health and CMV-seropositive. The CDR3 runs from the conserved cysteine through the conserved F or W. D genes are given only for firm matches. Clone sizes are given selectively: once, few, many, or a class where the clone is expanded.

D gene: NA
V gene: TRBV7-3
J gene: TRBJ2-5
clone size: NA
CDR3 protein: CASSLRGQETQYF
CDR3 DNA: TGTGCCAGCAGCTTACGAGGCCAAGAGACCCAGTACTTC

D gene: TRBD2
V gene: TRBV9
J gene: TRBJ2-1
clone size: NA
CDR3 protein: CASSVGGGGAFEQFF
CDR3 DNA: TGTGCCAGCAGCGTAGGGGGCGGGGGGGCTTTTGAGCAGTTCTTC

D gene: TRBD1
V gene: TRBV27
J gene: TRBJ1-2
clone size: NA
CDR3 protein: CASSLYITPGQSNYGYTF
CDR3 DNA: TGTGCCAGCAGTTTATATATAACCCCGGGACAGAGTAACTATGGCTACACCTTC

D gene: TRBD1
V gene: TRBV7-3
J gene: TRBJ2-2
clone size: NA
CDR3 protein: CASSLQGAGELFF
CDR3 DNA: TGTGCCAGCAGTTTACAGGGGGCCGGGGAGCTGTTTTTT

D gene: TRBD2
V gene: TRBV4-2
J gene: TRBJ2-7
clone size: NA
CDR3 protein: CASSQESGGAYEQYF
CDR3 DNA: TGTGCCAGCAGCCAAGAAAGCGGGGGGGCCTACGAGCAGTACTTC

D gene: NA
V gene: TRBV19
J gene: TRBJ1-3
clone size: NA
CDR3 protein: CASRREGGNTIYF
CDR3 DNA: TGTGCCAGCAGGAGGGAGGGTGGAAACACCATATATTTT

D gene: NA
V gene: TRBV18
J gene: TRBJ1-1
clone size: NA
CDR3 protein: CASSLGQLNTEAFF
CDR3 DNA: TGTGCCAGCTCACTAGGACAGTTGAACACTGAAGCTTTCTTT

D gene: TRBD1
V gene: TRBV2
J gene: TRBJ2-3
clone size: NA
CDR3 protein: CASSRQGTDTQYF
CDR3 DNA: TGTGCCAGCAGCCGACAGGGAACAGATACGCAGTATTTT

D gene: TRBD2
V gene: TRBV9
J gene: TRBJ2-5
clone size: NA
CDR3 protein: CASSVAGGLQETQYF
CDR3 DNA: TGTGCCAGCAGCGTCGCGGGGGGCCTCCAAGAGACCCAGTACTTC

D gene: NA
V gene: TRBV5-4
J gene: TRBJ1-2
clone size: few
CDR3 protein: CASTPWDSRPYGYTF
CDR3 DNA: TGTGCCAGCACCCCATGGGACTCTCGACCCTATGGCTACACCTTC

D gene: TRBD1
V gene: TRBV6-4
J gene: TRBJ1-5
clone size: NA
CDR3 protein: CASRVYRGSGQPQHF
CDR3 DNA: TGTGCCAGCAGGGTTTACAGGGGTAGCGGTCAGCCCCAGCATTTT

D gene: TRBD2
V gene: TRBV5-1
J gene: TRBJ2-1
clone size: NA
CDR3 protein: CASSLEASGSSYNEQFF
CDR3 DNA: TGCGCCAGCAGCTTGGAGGCTAGCGGGAGCTCCTACAATGAGCAGTTCTTC

D gene: NA
V gene: TRBV6-5
J gene: TRBJ2-7
clone size: NA
CDR3 protein: CASSNRVGEQYF
CDR3 DNA: TGTGCCAGCAGTAACAGGGTGGGGGAGCAGTACTTC

D gene: NA
V gene: TRBV10-2
J gene: TRBJ1-1
clone size: once
CDR3 protein: CASSTLTGRNTEAFF
CDR3 DNA: TGCGCCAGCAGCACCTTGACAGGTCGGAACACTGAAGCTTTCTTT

D gene: TRBD1
V gene: TRBV4-1
J gene: TRBJ1-2
clone size: NA
CDR3 protein: CASSQDKQGGNYGYTF
CDR3 DNA: TGCGCCAGCAGCCAAGATAAACAGGGGGGTAACTATGGCTACACCTTC

D gene: TRBD1
V gene: TRBV9
J gene: TRBJ1-2
clone size: NA
CDR3 protein: CASSAGQGAGIYGYTF
CDR3 DNA: TGTGCCAGCAGCGCGGGACAGGGAGCGGGGATATATGGCTACACCTTC

D gene: NA
V gene: TRBV13
J gene: TRBJ1-1
clone size: many
CDR3 protein: CASRSGTLWNTEAFF
CDR3 DNA: TGTGCCAGCAGGAGTGGGACACTTTGGAACACTGAAGCTTTCTTT

D gene: TRBD2
V gene: TRBV27
J gene: TRBJ2-3
clone size: NA
CDR3 protein: CASSLSWTSGRTDTQYF
CDR3 DNA: TGTGCCAGCAGTTTATCCTGGACTAGCGGCCGCACAGATACGCAGTATTTT

D gene: NA
V gene: TRBV15
J gene: TRBJ1-2
clone size: NA
CDR3 protein: CATSITLSYGYTF
CDR3 DNA: TGTGCCACCAGCATTACACTAAGCTATGGCTACACCTTC

D gene: TRBD1
V gene: TRBV10-3
J gene: TRBJ1-1
clone size: NA
CDR3 protein: CAISEVTGGRAFF
CDR3 DNA: TGTGCCATCAGTGAGGTGACAGGGGGACGGGCTTTCTTT

D gene: NA
V gene: TRBV27
J gene: TRBJ2-3
clone size: NA
CDR3 protein: CASRGVNTDTQYF
CDR3 DNA: TGTGCCAGCAGGGGAGTGAACACAGATACGCAGTATTTT

D gene: TRBD2
V gene: TRBV4-2
J gene: TRBJ2-1
clone size: NA
CDR3 protein: CASSRGGAPEQFF
CDR3 DNA: TGTGCCAGCAGCCGCGGGGGGGCTCCTGAGCAGTTCTTC

D gene: NA
V gene: TRBV5-1
J gene: TRBJ1-1
clone size: NA
CDR3 protein: CASSSPPGTEAFF
CDR3 DNA: TGCGCCAGCAGCTCACCACCCGGGACAGAAGCTTTCTTT

D gene: TRBD2
V gene: TRBV7-3
J gene: TRBJ2-5
clone size: NA
CDR3 protein: CASSLGSSGQETQYF
CDR3 DNA: TGTGCCAGCAGCTTAGGTTCTAGCGGCCAAGAGACCCAGTACTTC

D gene: NA
V gene: TRBV5-1
J gene: TRBJ1-1
clone size: NA
CDR3 protein: CASSFRENTEAFF
CDR3 DNA: TGCGCCAGCAGCTTCAGGGAAAACACTGAAGCTTTCTTT

D gene: TRBD2
V gene: TRBV27
J gene: TRBJ2-1
clone size: NA
CDR3 protein: CASSFHDRTSGILF
CDR3 DNA: TGTGCCAGCAGTTTTCACGACCGGACTAGCGGGATCCTCTTC

D gene: NA
V gene: TRBV6-1
J gene: TRBJ1-2
clone size: NA
CDR3 protein: CASSPSHVEGYTF
CDR3 DNA: TGTGCCAGCAGCCCGAGCCACGTCGAGGGCTACACCTTC

D gene: NA
V gene: TRBV7-6
J gene: TRBJ2-5
clone size: NA
CDR3 protein: CASSTLKSGTQYF
CDR3 DNA: TGTGCCAGCAGCACCCTAAAATCAGGGACCCAGTACTTC

D gene: NA
V gene: TRBV4-3
J gene: TRBJ2-5
clone size: NA
CDR3 protein: CASSQERSRMETQYF
CDR3 DNA: TGCGCCAGCAGCCAAGAGCGCTCTAGAATGGAGACCCAGTACTTC

D gene: NA
V gene: TRBV4-3
J gene: TRBJ2-3
clone size: NA
CDR3 protein: CASSRLGGATDTQYF
CDR3 DNA: TGCGCCAGCAGCCGCCTGGGCGGGGCGACAGATACGCAGTATTTT

D gene: NA
V gene: TRBV10-2
J gene: TRBJ1-1
clone size: NA
CDR3 protein: CASTGGEANTEAFF
CDR3 DNA: TGCGCCAGCACGGGCGGGGAGGCGAACACTGAAGCTTTCTTT

D gene: TRBD2
V gene: TRBV5-1
J gene: TRBJ2-5
clone size: NA
CDR3 protein: CASSIAGESGETQYF
CDR3 DNA: TGCGCCAGCAGCATAGCGGGAGAATCTGGCGAGACCCAGTACTTC

D gene: TRBD2
V gene: TRBV7-2
J gene: TRBJ2-7
clone size: NA
CDR3 protein: CASSLERGRGHEQYF
CDR3 DNA: TGTGCCAGCAGCTTAGAACGCGGGAGGGGGCACGAGCAGTACTTC

D gene: TRBD2
V gene: TRBV2
J gene: TRBJ2-5
clone size: once
CDR3 protein: CASKRMGLEQETQYF
CDR3 DNA: TGTGCCAGCAAGAGGATGGGACTAGAACAAGAGACCCAGTACTTC

D gene: TRBD1
V gene: TRBV10-3
J gene: TRBJ2-5
clone size: NA
CDR3 protein: CASWDREMGETQYF
CDR3 DNA: TGTGCCAGCTGGGACAGGGAGATGGGAGAGACCCAGTACTTC

D gene: TRBD2
V gene: TRBV9
J gene: TRBJ2-2
clone size: NA
CDR3 protein: CASSGAGGAGELFF
CDR3 DNA: TGTGCCAGCAGCGGAGCGGGGGGGGCCGGGGAGCTGTTTTTT

D gene: NA
V gene: TRBV7-9
J gene: TRBJ1-1
clone size: NA
CDR3 protein: CASSLFGGQGEAFF
CDR3 DNA: TGTGCCAGCAGCTTGTTCGGGGGGCAGGGTGAAGCTTTCTTT

D gene: TRBD1
V gene: TRBV27
J gene: TRBJ1-4
clone size: NA
CDR3 protein: CASGLSRGPGEKLFF
CDR3 DNA: TGTGCCAGCGGATTATCCAGGGGGCCGGGGGAAAAACTGTTTTTT

D gene: NA
V gene: TRBV9
J gene: TRBJ1-2
clone size: NA
CDR3 protein: CASSVAGFSGYTF
CDR3 DNA: TGTGCCAGCAGCGTAGCGGGGTTCAGTGGCTACACCTTC

D gene: NA
V gene: TRBV27
J gene: TRBJ1-2
clone size: NA
CDR3 protein: CASSIKGNYGYTF
CDR3 DNA: TGTGCCAGCAGTATTAAGGGGAACTATGGCTACACCTTC

D gene: TRBD1
V gene: TRBV7-8
J gene: TRBJ2-2
clone size: NA
CDR3 protein: CASSRRTGEFVGELFF
CDR3 DNA: TGTGCCAGCAGCCGGAGGACAGGGGAATTTGTCGGGGAGCTGTTTTTT

D gene: NA
V gene: TRBV5-6
J gene: TRBJ1-1
clone size: NA
CDR3 protein: CASSLYWTANTEAFF
CDR3 DNA: TGTGCCAGCAGCTTGTATTGGACAGCGAACACTGAAGCTTTCTTT

D gene: NA
V gene: TRBV6-1
J gene: TRBJ1-2
clone size: NA
CDR3 protein: CASSARYVTVGLYTF
CDR3 DNA: TGTGCCAGCAGTGCCCGATACGTAACAGTCGGTCTCTACACCTTC

D gene: TRBD1
V gene: TRBV25-1
J gene: TRBJ1-2
clone size: NA
CDR3 protein: CASSEPGTGGYGYTF
CDR3 DNA: TGTGCCAGCAGTGAACCCGGGACAGGGGGCTATGGCTACACCTTC

D gene: NA
V gene: TRBV4-3
J gene: TRBJ1-4
clone size: NA
CDR3 protein: CASSQVYPSRNEKLFF
CDR3 DNA: TGCGCCAGCAGCCAAGTTTATCCGAGTAGAAATGAAAAACTGTTTTTT

D gene: NA
V gene: TRBV29-1
J gene: TRBJ1-1
clone size: NA
CDR3 protein: CSVPPSGWREAFF
CDR3 DNA: TGCAGCGTGCCCCCCTCGGGGTGGAGGGAAGCTTTCTTT

D gene: TRBD1
V gene: TRBV18
J gene: TRBJ1-2
clone size: NA
CDR3 protein: CASSPYPGQGRPNYGYTF
CDR3 DNA: TGTGCCAGCTCACCATACCCGGGACAGGGGCGTCCTAACTATGGCTACACCTTC

D gene: NA
V gene: TRBV5-1
J gene: TRBJ2-1
clone size: NA
CDR3 protein: CASSLAWGGREQFF
CDR3 DNA: TGCGCCAGCAGCTTGGCTTGGGGAGGCCGTGAGCAGTTCTTC

D gene: TRBD2
V gene: TRBV4-1
J gene: TRBJ2-3
clone size: NA
CDR3 protein: CASSLQPSGSGADTQYF
CDR3 DNA: TGCGCCAGCAGCCTGCAACCCAGCGGGAGCGGGGCAGATACGCAGTATTTT

D gene: TRBD1
V gene: TRBV2
J gene: TRBJ1-1
clone size: once
CDR3 protein: CASSTGTGVKGTEAFF
CDR3 DNA: TGTGCCAGCAGTACCGGGACAGGGGTAAAGGGCACTGAAGCTTTCTTT

D gene: TRBD1
V gene: TRBV2
J gene: TRBJ1-1
clone size: NA
CDR3 protein: CASGDRLYTEAFF
CDR3 DNA: TGTGCCAGCGGGGACAGACTCTACACTGAAGCTTTCTTT

D gene: NA
V gene: TRBV27
J gene: TRBJ2-2
clone size: NA
CDR3 protein: CASSQGANTGELFF
CDR3 DNA: TGTGCCAGCTCACAAGGGGCGAACACCGGGGAGCTGTTTTTT

D gene: NA
V gene: TRBV7-8
J gene: TRBJ2-4
clone size: NA
CDR3 protein: CASSLAGGQNIQYF
CDR3 DNA: TGTGCCAGCAGCTTAGCGGGGGGGCAGAACATTCAGTACTTC

D gene: NA
V gene: TRBV7-6
J gene: TRBJ2-2
clone size: NA
CDR3 protein: CASSLEASGTGELFF
CDR3 DNA: TGTGCCAGCAGCTTAGAAGCTTCGGGGACCGGGGAGCTGTTTTTT

D gene: TRBD1
V gene: TRBV6-1
J gene: TRBJ2-7
clone size: NA
CDR3 protein: CASRAVRGSYEQYF
CDR3 DNA: TGTGCCAGCAGGGCCGTCAGGGGGTCCTACGAGCAGTACTTC